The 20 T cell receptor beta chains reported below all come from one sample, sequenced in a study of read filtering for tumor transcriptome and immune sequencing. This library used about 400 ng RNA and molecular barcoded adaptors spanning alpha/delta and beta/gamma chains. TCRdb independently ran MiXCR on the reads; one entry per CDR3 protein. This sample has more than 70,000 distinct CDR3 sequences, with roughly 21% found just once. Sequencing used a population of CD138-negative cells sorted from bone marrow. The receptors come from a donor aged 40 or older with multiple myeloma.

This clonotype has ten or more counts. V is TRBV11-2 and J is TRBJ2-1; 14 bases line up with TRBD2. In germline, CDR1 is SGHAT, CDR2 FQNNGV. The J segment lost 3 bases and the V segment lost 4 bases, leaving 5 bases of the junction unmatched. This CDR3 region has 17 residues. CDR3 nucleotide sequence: TGTGCCAGCAGCTCCGGGACTAGCGGGGGCCTCTACAATGAGCAGTTCTTC. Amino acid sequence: CASSSGTSGGLYNEQFF. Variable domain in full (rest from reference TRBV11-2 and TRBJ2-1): EAGVAQSPRYKIIEKRQSVAFWCNPISGHATLYWYQQILGQGPKLLIQFQNNGVVDDSQLPKDRFSAERLKGVDSTLKIQPAKLEDSAVYLCASSSGTSGGLYNEQFFGPGTRLTVL.

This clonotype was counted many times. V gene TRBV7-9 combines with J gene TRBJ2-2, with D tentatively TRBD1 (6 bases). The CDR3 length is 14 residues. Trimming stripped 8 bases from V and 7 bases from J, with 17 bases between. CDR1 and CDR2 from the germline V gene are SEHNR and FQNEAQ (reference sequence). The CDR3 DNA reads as TGTGCCAGCGTCAACACCAGGGGCAGCGGGGAGCTGTTTTTT. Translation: CASVNTRGSGELFF.

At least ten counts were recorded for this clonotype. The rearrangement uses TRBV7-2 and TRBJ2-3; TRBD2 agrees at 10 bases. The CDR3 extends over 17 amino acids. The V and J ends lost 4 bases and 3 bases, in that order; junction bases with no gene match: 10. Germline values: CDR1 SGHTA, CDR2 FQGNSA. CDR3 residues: CASSSKILAGETDTQYF. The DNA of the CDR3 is TGTGCCAGCAGCTCCAAGATTCTAGCGGGGGAAACAGATACGCAGTATTTT. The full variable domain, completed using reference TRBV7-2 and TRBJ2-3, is GAGVSQSPSNKVTEKGKDVELRCDPISGHTALYWYRQSLGQGLEFLIYFQGNSAPDKSGLPSDRFSAERTGGSVSTLTIQRTQQEDSAVYLCASSSKILAGETDTQYFGPGTRLTVL.

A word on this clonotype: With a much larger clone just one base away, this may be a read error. Here the CDR3 DNA reads TGTGTCAGCAGTTTTGGGGATGGGGTTGAAGCTTTCTTT. This sequence encodes CVSSFGDGVEAFF. The chain is built from TRBV28 and TRBJ1-1; D gene ambiguous. The CDR3 is 13 amino acids. Germline lookup yields CDR1 MDHEN and CDR2 SYDVKM.

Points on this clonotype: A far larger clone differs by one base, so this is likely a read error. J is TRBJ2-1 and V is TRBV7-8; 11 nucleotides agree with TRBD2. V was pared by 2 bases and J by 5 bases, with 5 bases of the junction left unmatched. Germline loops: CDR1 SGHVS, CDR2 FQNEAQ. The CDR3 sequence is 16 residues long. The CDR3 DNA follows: TGTGCCAGCAGCTTAATTGGGACTAGCGGACACAATGAGCAGTTCTTC. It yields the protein CASSLIGTSGHNEQFF.

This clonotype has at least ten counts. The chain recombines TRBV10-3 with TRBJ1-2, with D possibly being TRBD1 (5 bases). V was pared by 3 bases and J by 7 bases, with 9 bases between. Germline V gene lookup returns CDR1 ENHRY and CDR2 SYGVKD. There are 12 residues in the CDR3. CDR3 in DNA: TGTGCCATCAGTGAAACAGGTGTTGGCTACACCTTC. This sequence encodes CAISETGVGYTF.

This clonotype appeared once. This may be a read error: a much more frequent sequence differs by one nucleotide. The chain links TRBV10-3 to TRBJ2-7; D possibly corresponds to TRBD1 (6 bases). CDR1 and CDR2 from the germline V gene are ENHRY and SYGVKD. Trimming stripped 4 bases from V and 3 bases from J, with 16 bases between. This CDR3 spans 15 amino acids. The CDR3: CAISAARDTSYEQYF. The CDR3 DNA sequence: TGTGCCATCAGTGCCGCCAGGGACACGAGCTACGAGCAGTACTTC.

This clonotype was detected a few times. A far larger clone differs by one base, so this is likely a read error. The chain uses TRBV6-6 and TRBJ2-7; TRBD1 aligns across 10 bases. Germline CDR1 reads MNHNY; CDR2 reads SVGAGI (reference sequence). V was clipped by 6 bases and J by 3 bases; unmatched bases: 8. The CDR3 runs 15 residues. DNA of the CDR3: TGTGCCAGCAGAGACCGGGACAGGGGAGGCTACGAGCAGTACTTC. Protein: CASRDRDRGGYEQYF.

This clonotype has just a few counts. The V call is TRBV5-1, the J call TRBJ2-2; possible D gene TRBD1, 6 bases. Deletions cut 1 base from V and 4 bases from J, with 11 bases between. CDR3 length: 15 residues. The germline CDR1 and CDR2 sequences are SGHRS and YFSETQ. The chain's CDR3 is CASSLLDRGTGELFF. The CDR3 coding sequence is TGCGCCAGCAGCTTGTTGGACAGAGGCACCGGGGAGCTGTTTTTT. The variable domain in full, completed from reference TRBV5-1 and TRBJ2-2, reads KAGVTQTPRYLIKTRGQQVTLSCSPISGHRSVSWYQQTPGQGLQFLFEYFSETQRNKGNFPGRFSGRQFSNSRSEMNVSTLELGDSALYLCASSLLDRGTGELFFGEGSRLTVL.

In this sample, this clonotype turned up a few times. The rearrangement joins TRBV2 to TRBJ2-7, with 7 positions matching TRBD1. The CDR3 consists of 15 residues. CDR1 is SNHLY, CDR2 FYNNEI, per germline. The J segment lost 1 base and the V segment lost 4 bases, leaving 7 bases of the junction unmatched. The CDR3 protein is CASSARGTVSYEQYF. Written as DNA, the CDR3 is TGTGCCAGCAGTGCCCGAGGGACAGTTTCCTACGAGCAGTACTTC.

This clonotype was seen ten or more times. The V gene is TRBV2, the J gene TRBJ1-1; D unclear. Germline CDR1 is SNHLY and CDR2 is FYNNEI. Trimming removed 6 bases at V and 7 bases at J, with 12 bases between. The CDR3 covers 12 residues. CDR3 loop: CASRRENFEAFF. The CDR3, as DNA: TGTGCCAGCAGGAGGGAGAACTTTGAAGCTTTCTTT.

This CDR3 is CASSPGPAGTSTYEQYF. CDR3 sequence (DNA): TGTGCCAGCTCACCAGGCCCGGCCGGGACTAGCACCTACGAGCAGTACTTC. This chain links TRBV18 with TRBJ2-7; 9 bases align to TRBD2. The CDR3 is made up of 17 amino acids. Unmatched junction bases numbered 10, after V lost 2 bases and J lost 2 bases. Per the germline V gene, CDR1 is KGHSH and CDR2 is LQKENI.

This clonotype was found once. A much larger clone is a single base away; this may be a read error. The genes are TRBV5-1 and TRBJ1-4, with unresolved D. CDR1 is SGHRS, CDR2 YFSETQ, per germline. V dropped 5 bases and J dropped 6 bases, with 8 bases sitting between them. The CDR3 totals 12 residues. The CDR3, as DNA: TGCGCCAGCAGGACCAACCATGAAAAACTGTTTTTT. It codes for CASRTNHEKLFF.

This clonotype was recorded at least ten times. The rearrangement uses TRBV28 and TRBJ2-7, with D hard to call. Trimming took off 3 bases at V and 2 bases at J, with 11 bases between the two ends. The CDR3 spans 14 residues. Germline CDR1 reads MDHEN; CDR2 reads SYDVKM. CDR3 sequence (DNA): TGTGCCAGCAGTTTTCCCCTCCGGACCTACGAGCAGTACTTC. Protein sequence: CASSFPLRTYEQYF.

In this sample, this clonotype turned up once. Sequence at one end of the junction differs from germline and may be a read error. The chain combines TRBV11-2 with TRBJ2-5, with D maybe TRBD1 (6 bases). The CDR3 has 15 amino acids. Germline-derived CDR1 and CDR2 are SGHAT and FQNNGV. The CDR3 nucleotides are TGTGCCATCAGCCCGACGACAGGTCTCCCAGAGACCCAGTACTTC. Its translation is CAISPTTGLPETQYF.

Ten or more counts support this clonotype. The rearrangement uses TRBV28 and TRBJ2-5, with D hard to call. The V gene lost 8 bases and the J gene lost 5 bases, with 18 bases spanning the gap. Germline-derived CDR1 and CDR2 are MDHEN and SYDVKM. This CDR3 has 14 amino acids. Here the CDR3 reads CASSSSKGRETQYF. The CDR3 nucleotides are TGTGCCAGCTCCTCAAGTAAGGGTCGGGAGACCCAGTACTTC.

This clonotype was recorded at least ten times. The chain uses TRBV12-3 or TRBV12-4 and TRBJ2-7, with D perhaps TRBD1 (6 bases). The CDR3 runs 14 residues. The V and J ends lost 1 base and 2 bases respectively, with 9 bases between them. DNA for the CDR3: TGTGCCAGCAGTTTAGAAGGGGGACCCTACGAGCAGTACTTC. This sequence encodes CASSLEGGPYEQYF.

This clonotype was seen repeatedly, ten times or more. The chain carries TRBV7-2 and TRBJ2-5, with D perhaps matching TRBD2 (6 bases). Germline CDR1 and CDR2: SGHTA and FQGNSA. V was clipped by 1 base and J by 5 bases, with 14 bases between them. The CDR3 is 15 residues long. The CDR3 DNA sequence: TGTGCCAGCAGCTTAGGGGGAGGCCGGTTGGAGACCCAGTACTTC. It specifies CASSLGGGRLETQYF.

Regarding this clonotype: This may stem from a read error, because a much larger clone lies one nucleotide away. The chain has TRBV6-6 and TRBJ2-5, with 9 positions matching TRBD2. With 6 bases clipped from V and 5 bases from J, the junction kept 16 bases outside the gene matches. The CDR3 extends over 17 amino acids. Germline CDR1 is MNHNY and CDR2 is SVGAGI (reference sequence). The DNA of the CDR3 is TGTGCCAGCAGACAAAATTTAGCGGGGGCCCAGAGGGAGACCCAGTACTTC. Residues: CASRQNLAGAQRETQYF.

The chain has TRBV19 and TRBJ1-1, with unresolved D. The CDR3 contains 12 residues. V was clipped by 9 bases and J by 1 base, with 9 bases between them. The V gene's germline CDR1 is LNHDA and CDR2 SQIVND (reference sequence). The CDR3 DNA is TGTGCCAGCGGGGAAGGGAACACTGAAGCTTTCTTT. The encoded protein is CASGEGNTEAFF. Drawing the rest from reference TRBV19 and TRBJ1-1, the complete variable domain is DGGITQSPKYLFRKEGQNVTLSCEQNLNHDAMYWYRQDPGQGLRLIYYSQIVNDFQKGDIAEGYSVSREKKESFPLTVTSAQKNPTAFYLCASGEGNTEAFFGQGTRLTVV.